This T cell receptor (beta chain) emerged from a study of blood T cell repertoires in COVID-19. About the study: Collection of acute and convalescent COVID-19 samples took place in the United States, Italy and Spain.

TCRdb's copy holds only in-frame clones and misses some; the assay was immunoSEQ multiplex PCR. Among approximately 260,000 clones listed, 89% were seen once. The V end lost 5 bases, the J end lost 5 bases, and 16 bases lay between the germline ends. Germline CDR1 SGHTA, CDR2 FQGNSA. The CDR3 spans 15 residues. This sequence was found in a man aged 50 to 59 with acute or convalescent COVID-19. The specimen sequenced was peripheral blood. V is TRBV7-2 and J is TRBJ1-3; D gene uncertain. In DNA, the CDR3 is TGTGCCAGCAGCCCTTACCCGGGGATTAGAAACACCATATATTTT. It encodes CASSPYPGIRNTIYF.